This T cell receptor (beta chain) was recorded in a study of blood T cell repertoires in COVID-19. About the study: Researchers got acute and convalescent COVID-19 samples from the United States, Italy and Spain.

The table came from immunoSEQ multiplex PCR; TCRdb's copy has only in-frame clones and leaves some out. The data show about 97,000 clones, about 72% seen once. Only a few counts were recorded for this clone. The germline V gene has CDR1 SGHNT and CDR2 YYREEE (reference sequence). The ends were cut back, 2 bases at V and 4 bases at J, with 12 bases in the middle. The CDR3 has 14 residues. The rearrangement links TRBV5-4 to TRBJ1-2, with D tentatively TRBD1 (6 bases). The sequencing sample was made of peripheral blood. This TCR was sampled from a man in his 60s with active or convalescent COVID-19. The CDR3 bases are TGTGCCAGCAGCTTTCAACAGGGCGGCTATGGCTACACCTTC. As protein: CASSFQQGGYGYTF. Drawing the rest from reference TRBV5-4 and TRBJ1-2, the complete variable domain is ETGVTQSPTHLIKTRGQQVTLRCSSQSGHNTVSWYQQALGQGPQFIFQYYREEENGRGNFPPRFSGLQFPNYSSELNVNALELDDSALYLCASSFQQGGYGYTFGSGTRLTVV.